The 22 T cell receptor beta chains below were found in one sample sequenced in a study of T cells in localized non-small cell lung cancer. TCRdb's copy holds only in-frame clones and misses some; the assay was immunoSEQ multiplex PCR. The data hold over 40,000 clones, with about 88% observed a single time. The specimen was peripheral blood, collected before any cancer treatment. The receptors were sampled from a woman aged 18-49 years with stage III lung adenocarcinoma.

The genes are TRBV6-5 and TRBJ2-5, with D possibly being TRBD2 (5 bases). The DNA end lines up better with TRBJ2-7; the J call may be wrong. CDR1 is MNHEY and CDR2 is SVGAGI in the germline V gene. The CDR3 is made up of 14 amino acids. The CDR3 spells CASSYVEGSYEQYF. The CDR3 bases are TGTGCCAGCAGTTACGTCGAGGGCAGTTACGAGCAGTACTTC.

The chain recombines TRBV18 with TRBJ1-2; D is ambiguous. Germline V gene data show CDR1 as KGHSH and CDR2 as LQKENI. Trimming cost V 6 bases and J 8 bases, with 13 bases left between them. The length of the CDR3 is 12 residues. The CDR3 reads CASSPGERGYTF. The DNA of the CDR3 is TGTGCCAGCTCCCCCGGGGAGCGCGGCTACACCTTC.

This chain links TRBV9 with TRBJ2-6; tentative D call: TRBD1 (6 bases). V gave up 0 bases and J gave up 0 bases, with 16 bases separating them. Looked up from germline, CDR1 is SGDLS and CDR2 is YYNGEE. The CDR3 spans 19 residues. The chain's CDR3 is CASSVAPTGTVSGANVLTF. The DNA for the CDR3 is TGTGCCAGCAGCGTAGCCCCGACAGGAACGGTCTCTGGGGCCAACGTCCTGACTTTC.

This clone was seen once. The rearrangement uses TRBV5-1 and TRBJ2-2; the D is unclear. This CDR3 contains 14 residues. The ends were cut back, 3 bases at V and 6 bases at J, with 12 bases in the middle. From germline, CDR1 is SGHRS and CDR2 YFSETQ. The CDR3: CASSSQGRAGELFF. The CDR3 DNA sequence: TGCGCCAGCAGCTCGCAAGGACGGGCCGGGGAGCTGTTTTTT.

DNA for the CDR3: TGTGCCAGCAGCTTGGACCTAAGCTCCTACAATGAGCAGTTCTTC. Amino acids: CASSLDLSSYNEQFF. The chain employs TRBV7-8 and TRBJ2-1; D is unclear. The CDR3 length is 15 residues. V lost 3 bases to trimming and J lost 0 bases, with 9 bases between them. Germline lookup yields CDR1 SGHVS and CDR2 FQNEAQ.

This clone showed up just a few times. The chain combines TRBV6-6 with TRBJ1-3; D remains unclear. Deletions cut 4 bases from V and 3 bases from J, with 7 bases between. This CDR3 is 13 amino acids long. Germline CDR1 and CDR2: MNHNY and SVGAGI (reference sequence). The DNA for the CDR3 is TGTGCCAGCAGTTCCCCAGTTGGAAACACCATATATTTT. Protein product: CASSSPVGNTIYF.

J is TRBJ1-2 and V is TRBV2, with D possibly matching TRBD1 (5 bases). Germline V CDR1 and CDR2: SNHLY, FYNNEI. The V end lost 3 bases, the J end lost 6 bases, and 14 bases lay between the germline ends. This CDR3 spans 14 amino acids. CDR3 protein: CASSEVRGVDGYTF. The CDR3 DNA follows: TGTGCCAGCAGTGAGGTGCGGGGGGTCGATGGCTACACCTTC.

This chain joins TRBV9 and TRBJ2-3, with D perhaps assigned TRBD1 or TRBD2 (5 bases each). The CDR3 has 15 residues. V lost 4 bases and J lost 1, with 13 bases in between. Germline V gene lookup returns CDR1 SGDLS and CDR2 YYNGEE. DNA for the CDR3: TGTGCCAGCAGCCTTTCACCGGGACGCACAGATACGCAGTATTTT. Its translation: CASSLSPGRTDTQYF.

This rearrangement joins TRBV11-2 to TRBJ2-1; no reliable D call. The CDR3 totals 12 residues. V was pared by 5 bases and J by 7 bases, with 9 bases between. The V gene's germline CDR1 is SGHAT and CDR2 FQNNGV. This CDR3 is CASSHLRNEQFF. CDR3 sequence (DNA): TGTGCCAGCAGCCATTTAAGGAATGAGCAGTTCTTC.

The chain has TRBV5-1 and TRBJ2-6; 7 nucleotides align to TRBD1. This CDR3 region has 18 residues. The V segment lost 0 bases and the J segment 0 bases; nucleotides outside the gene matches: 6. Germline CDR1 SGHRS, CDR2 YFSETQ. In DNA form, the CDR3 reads TGCGCCAGCAGCTTGGGGGGGACAGTGAACTCTGGGGCCAACGTCCTGACTTTC. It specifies CASSLGGTVNSGANVLTF.

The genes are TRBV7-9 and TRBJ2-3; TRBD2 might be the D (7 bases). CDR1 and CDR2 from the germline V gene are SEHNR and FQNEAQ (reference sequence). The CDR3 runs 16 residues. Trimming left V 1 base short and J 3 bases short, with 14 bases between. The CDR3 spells CASSLDKGGTTDTQYF. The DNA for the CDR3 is TGTGCCAGCAGCTTAGACAAGGGGGGGACTACAGATACGCAGTATTTT.

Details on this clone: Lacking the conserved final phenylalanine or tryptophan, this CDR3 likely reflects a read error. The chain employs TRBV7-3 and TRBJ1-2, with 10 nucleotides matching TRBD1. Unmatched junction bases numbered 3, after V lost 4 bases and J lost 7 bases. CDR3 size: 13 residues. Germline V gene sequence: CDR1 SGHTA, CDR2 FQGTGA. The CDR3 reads CASSSGTGAGYTL. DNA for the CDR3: TGTGCCAGCAGCTCAGGGACAGGGGCTGGCTACACCCTC.

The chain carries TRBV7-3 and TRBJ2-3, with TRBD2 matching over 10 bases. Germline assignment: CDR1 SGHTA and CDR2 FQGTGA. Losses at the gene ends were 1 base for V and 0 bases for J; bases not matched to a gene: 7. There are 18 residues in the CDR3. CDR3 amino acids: CASSLRALAGASTDTQYF. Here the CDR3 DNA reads TGTGCCAGCAGCTTAAGGGCTCTAGCGGGGGCTAGCACAGATACGCAGTATTTT.

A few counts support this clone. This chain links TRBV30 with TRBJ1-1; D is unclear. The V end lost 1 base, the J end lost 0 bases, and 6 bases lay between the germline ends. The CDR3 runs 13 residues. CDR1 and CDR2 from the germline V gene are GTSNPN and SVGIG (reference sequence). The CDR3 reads CAWSDSVNTEAFF. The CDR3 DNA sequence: TGTGCCTGGAGTGATTCCGTGAACACTGAAGCTTTCTTT.

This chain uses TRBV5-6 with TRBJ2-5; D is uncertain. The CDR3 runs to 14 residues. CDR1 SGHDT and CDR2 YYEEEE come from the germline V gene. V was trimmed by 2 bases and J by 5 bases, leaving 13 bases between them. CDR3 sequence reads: CASSLRAGRETQYF. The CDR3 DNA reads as TGTGCCAGCAGCTTACGGGCCGGGCGGGAGACCCAGTACTTC.

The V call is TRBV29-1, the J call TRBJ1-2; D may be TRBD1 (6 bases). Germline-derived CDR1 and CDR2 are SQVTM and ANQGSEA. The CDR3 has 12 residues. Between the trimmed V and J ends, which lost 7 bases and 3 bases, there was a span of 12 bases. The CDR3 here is CSGTGFDYGYTF. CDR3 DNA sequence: TGCAGCGGAACAGGGTTTGACTATGGCTACACCTTC.

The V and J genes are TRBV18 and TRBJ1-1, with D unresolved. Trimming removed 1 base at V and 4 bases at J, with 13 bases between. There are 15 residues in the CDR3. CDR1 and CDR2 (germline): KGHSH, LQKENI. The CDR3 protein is CASSPLQVGSTEAFF. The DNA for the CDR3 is TGTGCCAGCTCACCACTCCAGGTTGGGAGCACTGAAGCTTTCTTT. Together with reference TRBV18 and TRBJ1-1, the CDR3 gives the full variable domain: NAGVMQNPRHLVRRRGQEARLRCSPMKGHSHVYWYRQLPEEGLKFMVYLQKENIIDESGMPKERFSAEFPKEGPSILRIQQVVRGDSAAYFCASSPLQVGSTEAFFGQGTRLTVV.

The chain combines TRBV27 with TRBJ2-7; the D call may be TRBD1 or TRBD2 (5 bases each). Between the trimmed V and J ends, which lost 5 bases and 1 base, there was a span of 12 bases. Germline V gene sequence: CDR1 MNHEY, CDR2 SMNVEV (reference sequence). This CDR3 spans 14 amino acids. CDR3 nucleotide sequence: TGTGCCAGCAGTCGCCGGGACGCTTCCTACGAGCAGTACTTC. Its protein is CASSRRDASYEQYF.

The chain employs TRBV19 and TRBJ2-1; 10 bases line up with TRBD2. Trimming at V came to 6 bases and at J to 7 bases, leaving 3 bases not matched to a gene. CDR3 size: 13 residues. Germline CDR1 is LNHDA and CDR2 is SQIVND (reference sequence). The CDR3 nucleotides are TGTGCCAGTAGGGCAGCGGGGGGGAATGAGCAGTTCTTC. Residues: CASRAAGGNEQFF. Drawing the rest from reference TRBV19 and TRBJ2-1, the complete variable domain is DGGITQSPKYLFRKEGQNVTLSCEQNLNHDAMYWYRQDPGQGLRLIYYSQIVNDFQKGDIAEGYSVSREKKESFPLTVTSAQKNPTAFYLCASRAAGGNEQFFGPGTRLTVL.

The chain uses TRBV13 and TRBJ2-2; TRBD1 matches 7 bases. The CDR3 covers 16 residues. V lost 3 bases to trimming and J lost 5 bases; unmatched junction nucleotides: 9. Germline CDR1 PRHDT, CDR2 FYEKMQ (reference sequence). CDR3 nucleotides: TGTGCCAGCAGCTTTTCCGGGACAGCAAGGACCGGGGAGCTGTTTTTT. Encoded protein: CASSFSGTARTGELFF.

CDR3 DNA: TGCGCCAGCAGCTTTCGCACCGGGGAGCTGTTTTTT. As protein: CASSFRTGELFF. V and J are TRBV5-1 and TRBJ2-2; D unclear. Trimming cost V 2 bases and J 4 bases, with 3 bases left between them. Germline CDR1 and CDR2: SGHRS and YFSETQ. The CDR3 is 12 amino acids.

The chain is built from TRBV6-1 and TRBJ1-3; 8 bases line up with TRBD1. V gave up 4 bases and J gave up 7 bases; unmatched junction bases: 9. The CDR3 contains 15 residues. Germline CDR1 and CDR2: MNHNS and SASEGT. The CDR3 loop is CASSGEGTGWNTIYF. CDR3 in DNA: TGTGCCAGCAGTGGAGAGGGGACAGGCTGGAACACCATATATTTT.